Here is one T cell receptor (beta chain) with its context. It has no known antigen specificity. No clone much larger than this one lies a single base away; base qualities are absent. For sequencing of the TCRbeta CDR3 region, genomic DNA was extracted from the sorted cells. The immunoSEQ Assay was used for sequencing of TCRbeta CDR3 regions. TCRdb limited this immuneACCESS table to in-frame rearrangements with V and J called. A share of clones is missing; checked studies link under half to unresolved V genes, and the rest is unexplained. This sample has 50,000 or so clones in its table, and about 83% of those were observed once. The ten most abundant clones make up roughly 4.4% of the sample. The data belong to a study of OX40 agonist ivuxolimab in advanced cancers. Regarding the complete study: Ivuxolimab was an agonistic, fully human IgG2 monoclonal antibody directed against OX40 (CD134), a costimulatory receptor. Of the 50 to 55 patients in dose escalation, about 20 had hepatocellular carcinoma, about 15 had melanoma, 9 had renal cell carcinoma and 9 had head and neck cancer. Peripheral TCRbeta sequencing aimed to test whether ivuxolimab altered TCR sequence diversity and caused clonal T-cell expansion. Partial responses occurred in three dose-escalation patients, of whom one had hepatocellular carcinoma and two had cutaneous melanoma. The paper reports the monotherapy dose-escalation portion (N of about 54 patients) of the phase I ivuxolimab trial. Intravenous ivuxolimab was administered to patients every 2 weeks at six dose levels: 0.01, 0.1, 0.3, 1.5, 3 and 10 mg/kg. Prior anti-PD-1, anti-PD-L1 or anti-CTLA-4 therapy was permitted, and checkpoint inhibitors had been received by about 44% of dose-escalation patients. In the dose-escalation cohort, around four fifths of patients were male, and the mean age was roughly 56 years with a range of roughly 23 to 79.

The germline V gene gives CDR1 as SQVTM and CDR2 as ANQGSEA. The CDR3 spans 14 residues, from the cysteine through the phenylalanine. CDR3 DNA is the only sequence kept; it has 42 bases, read in frame from the first base. V and J are truncated by 3 bases and 4 bases respectively, leaving an intervening sequence of 12 bases. Patients with autoimmune disease history or receiving systemic immunosuppression were excluded from the trial. Peripheral blood for TCR sequencing was collected from all dose cohorts at baseline, on cycle 4 day 1, and on cycle 7 day 1. The samples were drawn from a first-in-human, open-label, multicenter phase I dose-escalation trial of ivuxolimab. Adults with locally advanced or metastatic melanoma, renal cell, hepatocellular, or head and neck squamous cell carcinoma were enrolled in the trial. Before TCR sequencing, CD4+ and CD8+ T cells were separately sorted from peripheral blood.

General findings and caveats noted by the study authors: After ivuxolimab, CD8+ T cells had more expanded clones than CD4+ T cells on average. At doses of 0.1 to 3.0 mg/kg, clonal expansion of both CD4+ and CD8+ blood T cells was observed from baseline to week 6. Low levels of normalized T-cell clonal expansion were also shown by some nonresponding patients. In the 0.1-3.0 mg/kg groups, partial responders were among the patients with the lowest normalized peripheral clonal expansion, particularly in CD8+ T cells. The antigen specificity of the peripheral T cells that underwent clonal expansion was not determined.

Sample: CD4+ or CD8+ T cells sorted from blood, taken in a trial of the OX40 agonist ivuxolimab. The receptor comes from an adult with an advanced solid tumor such as melanoma, head and neck, liver or kidney cancer. Recombination connected TRBV29-1 to TRBJ1-4, with an unclear D gene assignment. The CDR3 here reads CSVETGRGNEKLFF. The DNA sequence is given as TGCAGCGTTGAGACTGGGCGCGGTAATGAAAAACTGTTTTTT.